Below are 10 T cell receptor beta chains sequenced from a single sample in a study of cytomegalovirus exposure and HLA in healthy donors. It was with 60 Vbeta and 13 Jbeta primers that the PCR ran. Measured with immunoSEQ multiplex PCR; TCRdb has only the in-frame clones, and not every one. The sample includes about 190,000 clones, about 81% of them seen just once. The material sequenced was PBMCs. The receptors come from a woman between 18 and 30 years old in good health and CMV-seronegative.

The gene calls are TRBV5-1 and TRBJ2-1, with TRBD2 identical over 7 bases. Germline lookup yields CDR1 SGHRS and CDR2 YFSETQ. The V gene end was trimmed by 4 bases and the J gene end by 1 base; junction bases not matched to a gene: 8. The length of the CDR3 is 16 residues. The CDR3 DNA follows: TGCGCCAGCAGCCCCGGGGCGGGAGTGTCCTACAATGAGCAGTTCTTC. Its translation: CASSPGAGVSYNEQFF.

The CDR3 protein is CASIRGDTQYF. The CDR3 nucleotides are TGTGCCAGCATCCGGGGGGATACGCAGTATTTT. V and J are TRBV27 and TRBJ2-3; D is perhaps TRBD2 (6 bases). The germline V gene encodes CDR1 MNHEY and CDR2 SMNVEV (reference sequence). This CDR3 is 11 amino acids long. Trimming removed 7 bases from V and 6 bases from J, with 8 bases in between.

The chain has TRBV11-2 and TRBJ2-3; a weak D match, TRBD2 (7 bases). Germline CDR1 is SGHAT and CDR2 is FQNNGV. The V gene lost 1 base and the J gene lost 6 bases, with 17 bases spanning the gap. The CDR3 has 16 residues. The CDR3: CASSLVGGTGGDTQYF. The CDR3 DNA follows: TGTGCCAGCAGCTTAGTGGGGGGGACTGGGGGCGATACGCAGTATTTT.

The DNA of the CDR3 is TGTGCCTGGAGTCAGGGAACTTCCTACGAGCAGTACTTC. Protein: CAWSQGTSYEQYF. This chain joins TRBV30 and TRBJ2-7; D is possibly TRBD1 (5 bases). Germline-derived CDR1 and CDR2 are GTSNPN and SVGIG (reference sequence). The CDR3 sequence is 13 residues long. Trimming shortened V by 2 bases and J by 1 base, and 9 bases separated the two germline ends.

The chain recombines TRBV2 with TRBJ1-1; D is ambiguous. Germline CDR1 and CDR2: SNHLY and FYNNEI. CDR3 length: 12 residues. V was shortened by 6 bases and J by 4 bases, with 9 bases between the two germline ends. The CDR3 spells CASRVGGTEAFF. The CDR3 nucleotides read TGTGCCAGCAGGGTTGGAGGCACTGAAGCTTTCTTT.

CDR3 DNA: TGTGCCAGTAGCGCCCCTCAGGCAGGGGGCGAGTACACTGAAGCTTTCTTT. This sequence encodes CASSAPQAGGEYTEAFF. V is TRBV19 and J is TRBJ1-1, with 8 bases that match TRBD1. V dropped 6 bases and J dropped 3; count of bases not matched to a gene: 15. Germline assignment: CDR1 LNHDA and CDR2 SQIVND (reference sequence). This CDR3 spans 17 amino acids.

This clone was seen once. This rearrangement joins TRBV29-1 to TRBJ2-5, with D possibly being TRBD2 (6 bases). The V gene lost 6 bases and the J gene lost 1 base, with 9 bases spanning the gap. CDR1 and CDR2 (germline): SQVTM, ANQGSEA. The CDR3 is 12 residues long. The CDR3 here is CSVSTSQETQYF. The CDR3 DNA reads as TGCAGCGTCTCGACTAGCCAAGAGACCCAGTACTTC. Together with reference TRBV29-1 and TRBJ2-5, the CDR3 gives the full variable domain: SAVISQKPSRDICQRGTSLTIQCQVDSQVTMMFWYRQQPGQSLTLIATANQGSEATYESGFVIDKFPISRPNLTFSTLTVSNMSPEDSSIYLCSVSTSQETQYFGPGTRLLVL.

The chain links TRBV6-5 to TRBJ1-2; D unresolved. The CDR3 consists of 12 residues. The germline CDR1 and CDR2 sequences are MNHEY and SVGAGI. V lost 5 bases to trimming and J lost 1 base, with 5 bases between them. The CDR3 loop reads CASSPLNYGYTF. CDR3 sequence (DNA): TGTGCCAGCAGTCCCCTTAACTATGGCTACACCTTC.

This clone occurred once. This rearrangement joins TRBV6-1 to TRBJ2-7; D gene unclear. Between the trimmed V and J ends, which lost 7 bases and 3 bases, there was a span of 7 bases. The germline V gene has CDR1 MNHNS and CDR2 SASEGT. The CDR3 contains 11 residues. CDR3 in amino acids: CASTGDYEQYF. The DNA of the CDR3 is TGTGCCAGCACCGGAGACTACGAGCAGTACTTC.

This clone was counted once. V usage is TRBV6-4 and J usage is TRBJ2-4; TRBD1 matches at 8 bases. After removal of 3 bases from V and 3 bases from J, the junction contained 1 base not matched to a gene. The CDR3 is 14 residues long. CDR1 and CDR2 from the germline V gene are MRHNA and SNTAGT. CDR3 amino acids: CASSEQGGKNIQYF. In DNA form, the CDR3 reads TGTGCCAGCAGTGAACAGGGGGGCAAAAACATTCAGTACTTC.